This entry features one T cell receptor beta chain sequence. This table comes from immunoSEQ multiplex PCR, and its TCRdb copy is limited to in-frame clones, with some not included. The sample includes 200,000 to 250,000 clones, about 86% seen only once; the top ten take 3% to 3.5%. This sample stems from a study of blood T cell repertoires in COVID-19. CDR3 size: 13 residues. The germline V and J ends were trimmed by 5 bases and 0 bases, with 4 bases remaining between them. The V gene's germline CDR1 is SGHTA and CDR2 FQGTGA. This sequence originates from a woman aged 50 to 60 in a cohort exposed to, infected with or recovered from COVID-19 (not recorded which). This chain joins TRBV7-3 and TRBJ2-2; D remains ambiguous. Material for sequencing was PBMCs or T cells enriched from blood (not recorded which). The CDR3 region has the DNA TGTGCCAGCAGCCCCGCGAACACCGGGGAGCTGTTTTTT. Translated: CASSPANTGELFF.